This T cell receptor beta chain was sequenced during a study of T cell repertoires in cytomegalovirus infection. Study in general: Carrying CMV and the relevant HLA type showed in public TCR beta signatures. Study results and limitations: The ex vivo response was dominated by HLA-C-restricted CMV-specific TCR beta clonotypes.

TCRdb used MiXCR to reprocess the reads, holding one entry per CDR3 protein. The sample carries about 180,000 distinct CDR3 sequences, 14% recorded once. The V end was cut by 11 bases, the J end by 5 bases, with 10 bases between. Germline CDR1 and CDR2: SEHNR and FQNEAQ (reference sequence). The CDR3 is 12 amino acids. This clonotype appeared many times. The antigen is not known. The sequenced sample was PBMCs. The TCR originated in a human donor in good health (CMV status not recorded). Some clones in this sample may be carry-over from other donors' samples. The chain uses TRBV7-9 and TRBJ1-6; perhaps TRBD1 as D (5 bases). The CDR3 DNA is TGTGCCTGCATGACAGATAATTCACCCCTCCACTTT. Protein sequence: CACMTDNSPLHF.